Presented here are 29 T cell receptor beta chains from one specimen sequenced in a study of blood T cell repertoires in COVID-19. Data came from immunoSEQ multiplex PCR; TCRdb stores just in-frame clones and leaves some out. The data contain roughly 300,000 clones, more than 75% of them seen just once; the ten biggest clones take up 1.5% to 2%. Sequences were obtained from peripheral blood. The receptors originated from a woman aged 45-65 years with acute or convalescent COVID-19.

The chain links TRBV6-5 to TRBJ1-2; D may be TRBD1 (6 bases). The CDR3 sequence is 13 residues long. The germline V gene encodes CDR1 MNHEY and CDR2 SVGAGI. The V end was cut by 6 bases, the J end by 3 bases, with 11 bases between. CDR3 DNA sequence: TGTGCCAGCAGAAGGACAGAGTACTATGGCTACACCTTC. Amino acid sequence: CASRRTEYYGYTF.

This clone was observed a single time. The rearrangement links TRBV5-1 to TRBJ2-1, with no clear D. CDR3 length equals 12 residues. Trimming stripped 4 bases from V and 5 bases from J, with 7 bases between. Per the germline V gene, CDR1 is SGHRS and CDR2 is YFSETQ. CDR3 DNA sequence: TGCGCCAGCAGCCCTCTAAACAATGAGCAGTTCTTC. This sequence encodes CASSPLNNEQFF.

This sequence joins TRBV5-6 and TRBJ2-1; 10 bases line up with TRBD1. The V and J ends lost 0 bases and 5 bases, in that order; junction bases with no gene match: 8. The CDR3 has 17 residues. The germline V gene has CDR1 SGHDT and CDR2 YYEEEE. The CDR3 spells CASSLVAGQGLHNEQFF. CDR3 DNA: TGTGCCAGCAGCTTGGTCGCGGGACAGGGGTTACACAATGAGCAGTTCTTC. Filled out from reference TRBV5-6 and TRBJ2-1, the complete variable domain reads DAGVTQSPTHLIKTRGQQVTLRCSPKSGHDTVSWYQQALGQGPQFIFQYYEEEERQRGNFPDRFSGHQFPNYSSELNVNALLLGDSALYLCASSLVAGQGLHNEQFFGPGTRLTVL.

CDR3 in amino acids: CASSESGGLEQYF. CDR3 DNA: TGTGCCAGCAGTGAGTCGGGAGGGCTCGAGCAGTACTTC. The V and J genes are TRBV2 and TRBJ2-7; 8 bases are a match to TRBD2. The CDR3 spans 13 residues. V dropped 3 bases and J dropped 6; count of bases not matched to a gene: 4. The V gene's germline CDR1 is SNHLY and CDR2 FYNNEI.

This sequence joins TRBV19 and TRBJ2-1, with 8 bases identical to TRBD1. The CDR3 is made up of 18 amino acids. The germline V gene has CDR1 LNHDA and CDR2 SQIVND (reference sequence). The V segment lost 3 bases and the J segment 6 bases; nucleotides outside the gene matches: 16. DNA for the CDR3: TGTGCCAGTAGTATGAGGTACGGCAGGGGGCAGGTTATCAATGAGCAGTTCTTC. Translating it yields CASSMRYGRGQVINEQFF.

This clone was counted a single time. The chain combines TRBV5-1 with TRBJ2-7; D remains ambiguous. The germline V and J ends were trimmed by 0 bases and 0 bases, with 4 bases remaining between them. Germline CDR1 reads SGHRS; CDR2 reads YFSETQ. This CDR3 is 13 amino acids long. CDR3 sequence reads: CASSLEHSYEQYF. CDR3 DNA sequence: TGCGCCAGCAGCTTGGAACACTCCTACGAGCAGTACTTC.

This chain joins TRBV29-1 and TRBJ2-5; 10 bases match TRBD1. J was trimmed by 5 bases and V by 0 bases; bases with no gene match: 9. CDR1 and CDR2 (germline): SQVTM, ANQGSEA. This CDR3 is built from 16 residues. CDR3 DNA: TGCAGCGTTGAAGACGCGCGACAGGGGGCCGGGGAGACCCAGTACTTC. It translates to CSVEDARQGAGETQYF.

The V call is TRBV18, the J call TRBJ2-3; possible D gene TRBD1, 6 bases. V was shortened by 6 bases and J by 0 bases, with 13 bases between the two germline ends. The germline gives CDR1 KGHSH, CDR2 LQKENI. This CDR3 has 15 residues. This chain's CDR3 is CASSPDRTSTDTQYF. The CDR3 DNA follows: TGTGCCAGCTCCCCTGACAGGACTAGCACAGATACGCAGTATTTT.

This clone was seen once. The V and J genes are TRBV28 and TRBJ2-7; weak D call: TRBD1 (5 bases). Germline assignment: CDR1 MDHEN and CDR2 SYDVKM. The length of the CDR3 is 13 residues. V was pared by 5 bases and J by 6 bases, with 14 bases between. Written as DNA, the CDR3 is TGTGCCAGCAGTAAGGGTCAGGGCTCCGAGCAGTACTTC. This encodes CASSKGQGSEQYF. The entire variable domain, with the rest obtained from reference TRBV28 and TRBJ2-7, is as follows: DVKVTQSSRYLVKRTGEKVFLECVQDMDHENMFWYRQDPGLGLRLIYFSYDVKMKEKGDIPEGYSVSREKKERFSLILESASTNQTSMYLCASSKGQGSEQYFGPGTRLTVT.

This chain connects TRBV18 to TRBJ2-1; 10 bases fit TRBD1. This CDR3 has 16 amino acids. V lost 1 base, J lost 5 bases, and 5 bases stayed unmatched. Germline V gives CDR1 KGHSH, CDR2 LQKENI. CDR3 in amino acids: CASSPRQGAVNNEQFF. Written as DNA, the CDR3 is TGTGCCAGCTCACCACGACAGGGGGCGGTCAACAATGAGCAGTTCTTC.

The chain uses TRBV27 and TRBJ2-2, with 11 bases that match TRBD1. Looked up from germline, CDR1 is MNHEY and CDR2 is SMNVEV (reference sequence). V lost 2 bases, J lost 6 bases, and 8 bases stayed unmatched. This CDR3 contains 17 residues. The CDR3 here is CASSLVSDRGRAGELFF. CDR3 coding DNA: TGTGCCAGCAGTTTAGTGTCGGACAGGGGGCGCGCCGGGGAGCTGTTTTTT.

The V and J genes are TRBV28 and TRBJ2-7; no firm D call. V was trimmed by 8 bases and J by 8 bases, leaving 28 bases between them. Germline CDR1 is MDHEN and CDR2 is SYDVKM. The CDR3 runs 16 residues. DNA for the CDR3: TGTGCCAGCTTGGGTGGAAAGTTAGGAGTTTCCAGCCAGCAGTACTTC. It codes for CASLGGKLGVSSQQYF. Together with reference TRBV28 and TRBJ2-7, the CDR3 gives the full variable domain: DVKVTQSSRYLVKRTGEKVFLECVQDMDHENMFWYRQDPGLGLRLIYFSYDVKMKEKGDIPEGYSVSREKKERFSLILESASTNQTSMYLCASLGGKLGVSSQQYFGPGTRLTVT.

The CDR3 DNA reads TGTGCCAGCAGCGTAATCGGTGATTCACCCCTCCACTTT. Residues: CASSVIGDSPLHF. The chain has TRBV9 and TRBJ1-6, with no clear D. CDR1 and CDR2 (germline): SGDLS, YYNGEE. V shed 1 base and J shed 8 bases, with 7 bases lying between them. The CDR3 has 13 amino acids.

This clone has a single count. The V call is TRBV28, the J call TRBJ1-1, with a possible D match to TRBD1 (6 bases). This CDR3 comprises 14 residues. The germline gives CDR1 MDHEN, CDR2 SYDVKM. The V gene lost 6 bases and the J gene lost 1 base, with 12 bases spanning the gap. DNA for the CDR3: TGTGCCAGCAGGTCGGGACAACAGAACACTGAAGCTTTCTTT. Translated: CASRSGQQNTEAFF.

The count of this clone is one. The chain is built from TRBV6-1 and TRBJ1-6; TRBD1 agrees at 12 bases. The CDR3 has 16 residues. The germline V gene encodes CDR1 MNHNS and CDR2 SASEGT. V shed 5 bases and J 7 bases; nucleotides not matched to a gene: 6. CDR3 residues: CASSQGTGGGNSPLHF. CDR3 coding DNA: TGTGCCAGCAGTCAAGGGACAGGGGGCGGAAATTCACCCCTCCACTTT.

The genes are TRBV29-1 and TRBJ1-2; 8 nucleotides match TRBD1. The CDR3 runs to 14 residues. Germline CDR1 SQVTM, CDR2 ANQGSEA. Germline trimming cut 7 bases from V and 9 bases from J; bases unmatched to any gene: 16. CDR3 coding DNA: TGCAGCGCATCGCCGGGACAGGCTTTATACAGCTACACCTTC. Translating it yields CSASPGQALYSYTF.

This clone was counted once. The gene calls are TRBV18 and TRBJ1-3, with a weak D call TRBD1 (6 bases). There are 16 residues in the CDR3. Germline V gene lookup returns CDR1 KGHSH and CDR2 LQKENI. Trimming left V 3 bases short and J 3 bases short, with 15 bases between. The DNA for the CDR3 is TGTGCCAGCTCACCCCTCGCGTCAGGGGATGGAAACACCATATATTTT. Protein sequence: CASSPLASGDGNTIYF.

This clone was detected only once. The V gene is TRBV7-8, the J gene TRBJ2-7; 10 positions match TRBD1. J lost 4 bases, V lost 1 base, and 4 bases had no gene match. In germline, CDR1 is SGHVS, CDR2 FQNEAQ. The CDR3 contains 15 residues. The CDR3 coding sequence is TGTGCCAGCAGCTTAGAGGGACAGGGGAGATACGAGCAGTACTTC. Translating gives CASSLEGQGRYEQYF.

This chain links TRBV9 with TRBJ1-2, with D unresolved. V lost 5 bases and J 3 bases, leaving 8 bases between the germline ends. The CDR3 covers 12 residues. Germline values: CDR1 SGDLS, CDR2 YYNGEE. CDR3 bases: TGTGCCAGCAGTGCGGCCTACTATGGCTACACCTTC. Protein product: CASSAAYYGYTF.

The rearrangement joins TRBV27 to TRBJ1-5; 10 bases are a match to TRBD1. V dropped 5 bases and J dropped 6; count of bases not matched to a gene: 7. The CDR3 runs to 15 residues. CDR1 is MNHEY and CDR2 is SMNVEV in the germline V gene (reference sequence). In nucleotides, the CDR3 is TGTGCCAGCAGTCCCTCCTGGACAGGGGGTCAGCCCCAGCATTTT. Translation gives CASSPSWTGGQPQHF.

The chain links TRBV7-9 to TRBJ2-7; tentatively, D is TRBD1 (5 bases). The CDR3 has 14 residues. V dropped 5 bases and J dropped 6 bases, with 17 bases sitting between them. CDR1 is SEHNR, CDR2 FQNEAQ, per germline (reference sequence). CDR3 residues: CASSLPQGRSEQYF. The CDR3 nucleotides read TGTGCCAGCAGCCTCCCCCAGGGTAGGAGCGAGCAGTACTTC.

The chain combines TRBV11-2 with TRBJ2-1, with 8 nucleotides matching TRBD2. The germline gives CDR1 SGHAT, CDR2 FQNNGV. V was pared by 4 bases and J by 0 bases, with 8 bases of the junction left unmatched. This CDR3 region has 17 residues. The DNA for the CDR3 is TGTGCCAGCAGCTCCTTGCGGGGGGAGAGCTCCTACAATGAGCAGTTCTTC. Translating it yields CASSSLRGESSYNEQFF.

This clone was counted only a few times. The sample has other DNA sequences that encode this CDR3 too. This chain links TRBV28 with TRBJ2-7, with TRBD1 matching 7 bases. V was clipped by 5 bases and J by 4 bases; unmatched bases: 8. From germline, CDR1 is MDHEN and CDR2 SYDVKM. The CDR3 has 14 residues. The DNA of the CDR3 is TGTGCCAGCAGTACCCCGGGACAGACATACGAGCAGTACTTC. Amino acids: CASSTPGQTYEQYF. The variable domain in full, with the rest retrieved from reference TRBV28 and TRBJ2-7, is DVKVTQSSRYLVKRTGEKVFLECVQDMDHENMFWYRQDPGLGLRLIYFSYDVKMKEKGDIPEGYSVSREKKERFSLILESASTNQTSMYLCASSTPGQTYEQYFGPGTRLTVT.

V usage is TRBV28 and J usage is TRBJ2-3; D possibly corresponds to TRBD2 (6 bases). The CDR3 totals 19 residues. The germline V and J ends were trimmed by 8 bases and 0 bases, with 27 bases remaining between them. Germline V CDR1 and CDR2: MDHEN, SYDVKM. Here the CDR3 DNA reads TGTGCCAGCGGGCTGACTCCCGCCTTAACGGGAGCTAGCACAGATACGCAGTATTTT. It specifies CASGLTPALTGASTDTQYF.

The chain employs TRBV5-1 and TRBJ2-3; 7 positions match TRBD1. Germline V gene sequence: CDR1 SGHRS, CDR2 YFSETQ. With V trimmed by 4 bases and J by 2 bases, 4 bases remained unmatched. This CDR3 contains 14 residues. The CDR3 nucleotides read TGCGCCAGCAGCCGGGACAGCTACACAGATACGCAGTATTTT. Encoded protein: CASSRDSYTDTQYF.

The V call is TRBV4-2, the J call TRBJ2-7; 9 bases agree with TRBD1. The V gene's germline CDR1 is LGHNA and CDR2 YNFKEQ. This CDR3 spans 15 amino acids. V lost 4 bases to trimming and J lost 2 bases; unmatched junction nucleotides: 6. CDR3 sequence (DNA): TGTGCCAGCAGCCGAGCCGGGACAGGGCCCTACGAGCAGTACTTC. This codes for CASSRAGTGPYEQYF.

This clone was seen once. DNA for the CDR3: TGTGCCAGCAGTTTACAGGGGGCTAGGGGTCAGCCCCAGCATTTT. Amino acid sequence: CASSLQGARGQPQHF. The rearrangement links TRBV28 to TRBJ1-5; 8 bases are shared with TRBD1. The germline V gene encodes CDR1 MDHEN and CDR2 SYDVKM. This CDR3 spans 15 amino acids. V trimming: 2 bases; J trimming: 6 bases; junction bases outside the gene matches: 6. The variable domain in full, with the rest retrieved from reference TRBV28 and TRBJ1-5, is DVKVTQSSRYLVKRTGEKVFLECVQDMDHENMFWYRQDPGLGLRLIYFSYDVKMKEKGDIPEGYSVSREKKERFSLILESASTNQTSMYLCASSLQGARGQPQHFGDGTRLSIL.

This chain uses TRBV27 with TRBJ2-3, with TRBD2 matching 7 bases. V dropped 4 bases and J dropped 2; count of bases not matched to a gene: 6. The germline CDR1 and CDR2 sequences are MNHEY and SMNVEV (reference sequence). CDR3 length: 15 amino acids. CDR3 sequence (DNA): TGTGCCAGCAGTTCGGTGGGAGGGGACACAGATACGCAGTATTTT. Its protein product is CASSSVGGDTDTQYF.

This chain uses TRBV11-3 with TRBJ2-2; TRBD1 agrees at 7 bases. The V gene's germline CDR1 is SGHNT and CDR2 YENEEA. V trimming: 3 bases; J trimming: 3 bases; junction bases outside the gene matches: 4. This CDR3 contains 15 residues. Written as DNA, the CDR3 is TGTGCCAGCAGCTTTCGACAGGGTTACACCGGGGAGCTGTTTTTT. Translated, it gives CASSFRQGYTGELFF.